This record looks at one TCR beta chain sequence and its context. Antigen unknown. The data are from a study of T cell responses to AZD1222 COVID-19 vaccine. The wider study: Second-dose intervals near 4 or 12 weeks were combined.

The data were produced by immunoSEQ multiplex PCR, yet TCRdb's version contains in-frame clones alone and is incomplete. Of about 140,000 clones in the sample, 70% to 90% were seen once. CDR3 length equals 17 residues. Germline V CDR1 and CDR2: SGHVS, FQNEAQ. Trimming stripped 0 bases from V and 5 bases from J, with 17 bases between. Study-level points and caveats: No repertoire was sampled before or during the peak T cell response, only after it.

The rearrangement uses TRBV7-8 and TRBJ1-5; possibly TRBD1 for D (6 bases). The sample here was peripheral blood, taken on day 0 of AZD1222 vaccination. The source is an adult in good health. The CDR3 sequence is CASSLARATGIHQPQHF. For the CDR3, the DNA is TGTGCCAGCAGCTTAGCGCGCGCTACAGGGATCCATCAGCCCCAGCATTTT.